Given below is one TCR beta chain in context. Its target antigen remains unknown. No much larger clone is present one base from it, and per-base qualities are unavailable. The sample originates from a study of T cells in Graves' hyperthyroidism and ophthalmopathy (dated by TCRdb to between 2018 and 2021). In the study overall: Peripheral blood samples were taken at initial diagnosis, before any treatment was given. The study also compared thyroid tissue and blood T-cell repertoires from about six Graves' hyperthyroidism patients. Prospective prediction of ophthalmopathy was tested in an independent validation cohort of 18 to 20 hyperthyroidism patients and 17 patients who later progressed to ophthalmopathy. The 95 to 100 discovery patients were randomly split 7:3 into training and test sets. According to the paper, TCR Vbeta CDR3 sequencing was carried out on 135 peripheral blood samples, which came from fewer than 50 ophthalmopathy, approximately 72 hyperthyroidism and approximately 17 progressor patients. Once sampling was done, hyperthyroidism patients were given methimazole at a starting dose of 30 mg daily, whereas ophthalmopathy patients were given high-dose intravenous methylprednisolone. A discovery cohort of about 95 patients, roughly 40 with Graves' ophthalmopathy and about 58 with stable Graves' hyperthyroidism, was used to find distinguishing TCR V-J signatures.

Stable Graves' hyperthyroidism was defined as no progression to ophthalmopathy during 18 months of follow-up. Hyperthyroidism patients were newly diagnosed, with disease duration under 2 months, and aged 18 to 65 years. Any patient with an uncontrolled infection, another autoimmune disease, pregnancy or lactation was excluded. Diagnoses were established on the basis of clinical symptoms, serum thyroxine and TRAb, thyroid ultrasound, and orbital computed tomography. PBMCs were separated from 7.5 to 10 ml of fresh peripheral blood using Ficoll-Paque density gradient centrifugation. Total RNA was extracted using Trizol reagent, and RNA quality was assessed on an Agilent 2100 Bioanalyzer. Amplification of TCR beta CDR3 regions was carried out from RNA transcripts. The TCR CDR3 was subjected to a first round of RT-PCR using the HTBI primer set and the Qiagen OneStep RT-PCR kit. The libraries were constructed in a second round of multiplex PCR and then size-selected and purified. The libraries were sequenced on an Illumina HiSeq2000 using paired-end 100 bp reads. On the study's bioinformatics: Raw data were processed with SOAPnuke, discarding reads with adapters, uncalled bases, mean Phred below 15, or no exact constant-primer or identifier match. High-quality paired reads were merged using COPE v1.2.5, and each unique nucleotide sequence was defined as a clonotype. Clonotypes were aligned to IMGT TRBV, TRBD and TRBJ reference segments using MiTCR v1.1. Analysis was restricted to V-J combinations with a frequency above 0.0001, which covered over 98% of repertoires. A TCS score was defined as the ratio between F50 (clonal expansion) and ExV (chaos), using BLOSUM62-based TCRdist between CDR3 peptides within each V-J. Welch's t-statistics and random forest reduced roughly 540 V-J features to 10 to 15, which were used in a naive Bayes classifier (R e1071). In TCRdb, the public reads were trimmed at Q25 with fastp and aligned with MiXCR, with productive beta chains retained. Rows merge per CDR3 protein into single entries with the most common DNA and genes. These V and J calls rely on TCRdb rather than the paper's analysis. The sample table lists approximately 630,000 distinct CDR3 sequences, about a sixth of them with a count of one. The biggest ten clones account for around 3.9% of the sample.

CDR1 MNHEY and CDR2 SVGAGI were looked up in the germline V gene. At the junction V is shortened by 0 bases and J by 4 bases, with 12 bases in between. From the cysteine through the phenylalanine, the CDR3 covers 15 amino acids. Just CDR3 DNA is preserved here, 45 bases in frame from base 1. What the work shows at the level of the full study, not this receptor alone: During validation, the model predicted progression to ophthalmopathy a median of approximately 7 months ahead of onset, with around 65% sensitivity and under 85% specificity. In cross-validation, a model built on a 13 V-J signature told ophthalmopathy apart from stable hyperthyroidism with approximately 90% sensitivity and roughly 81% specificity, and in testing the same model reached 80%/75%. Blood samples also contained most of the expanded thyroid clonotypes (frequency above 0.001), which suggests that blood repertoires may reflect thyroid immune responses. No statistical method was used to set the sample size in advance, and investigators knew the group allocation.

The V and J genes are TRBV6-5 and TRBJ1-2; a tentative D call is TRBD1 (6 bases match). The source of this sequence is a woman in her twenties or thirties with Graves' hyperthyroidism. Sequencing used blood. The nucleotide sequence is TGTGCCAGCAGTTACTCAAGTCAGGGGCTCTATGGCTACACCTTC. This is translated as CASSYSSQGLYGYTF.